Presented here are 9 T cell receptor beta chains from one specimen sequenced in a study of T cells after yellow fever vaccination. TCRdb recomputed calls from the 5' RACE reads with MiXCR, one row per CDR3 protein. Among hundreds of thousands of distinct CDR3 sequences listed, 15% to 20% were seen once. The source was PBMCs, collected 15 days after the yellow fever booster vaccination. The receptors were gathered from a man aged 25 to 40 who received the YFV17D yellow fever vaccine.

This clonotype was detected a few times. This chain uses TRBV20-1 with TRBJ2-3, with a tentative D call TRBD2 (6 bases). Germline lookup yields CDR1 DFQATT and CDR2 SNEGSKA (reference sequence). Between the trimmed V and J ends, which lost 3 bases and 4 bases, there was a span of 11 bases. The CDR3 contains 13 residues. CDR3 bases: TGCAGTGCTAGGGGGGGAGGAGCAGATACGCAGTATTTT. This gives the protein CSARGGGADTQYF.

V gene TRBV28 combines with J gene TRBJ2-7, with a tentative D call TRBD1 (6 bases). Germline loops: CDR1 MDHEN, CDR2 SYDVKM. V gave up 3 bases and J gave up 5 bases, with 14 bases separating them. CDR3 size: 14 residues. The CDR3 DNA sequence: TGTGCCAGCAGTTTTTCAGGGGCCGCTAACGAGCAGTACTTC. Its protein is CASSFSGAANEQYF.

The chain carries TRBV13 and TRBJ2-7, with 8 bases that match TRBD2. V gave up 0 bases and J gave up 4 bases; unmatched junction bases: 8. This CDR3 is 16 amino acids long. The germline V gene encodes CDR1 PRHDT and CDR2 FYEKMQ (reference sequence). The CDR3 reads CASSLGLSGGPYEQYF. The CDR3 region has the DNA TGTGCCAGCAGCTTAGGCCTGTCGGGAGGGCCGTACGAGCAGTACTTC. Combining the CDR3 with reference TRBV13 and TRBJ2-7 gives the whole variable domain AAGVIQSPRHLIKEKRETATLKCYPIPRHDTVYWYQQGPGQDPQFLISFYEKMQSDKGSIPDRFSAQQFSDYHSELNMSSLELGDSALYFCASSLGLSGGPYEQYFGPGTRLTVT.

The sample holds a few counts of this clonotype. The chain combines TRBV5-5 with TRBJ1-4, with D tentatively TRBD1 (6 bases). Germline CDR1 reads SGHKS; CDR2 reads YYEKEE (reference sequence). Trimming took 2 bases from V and 6 from J, leaving 11 bases between them. CDR3 length: 14 amino acids. The CDR3 loop reads CASSFGGADEKLFF. The CDR3 bases are TGTGCCAGCAGCTTTGGGGGCGCGGATGAAAAACTGTTTTTT.

A few counts support this clonotype. The gene calls are TRBV7-3 and TRBJ2-5; maybe TRBD1 (5 bases). Germline loops: CDR1 SGHTA, CDR2 FQGTGA. Trimming took off 5 bases at V and 4 bases at J, with 14 bases between the two ends. This CDR3 has 14 amino acids. This chain's CDR3 is CASSPRQSGETQYF. For the CDR3, the DNA is TGTGCCAGCAGCCCTCGACAGTCGGGAGAGACCCAGTACTTC.

This clonotype has just a few counts. V is TRBV10-3 and J is TRBJ2-3, with TRBD2 matching over 9 bases. The CDR3 length is 16 residues. Germline V gene sequence: CDR1 ENHRY, CDR2 SYGVKD. V lost 2 bases to trimming and J lost 2 bases; unmatched junction nucleotides: 5. CDR3 region: CAISEGEREVTDTQYF. CDR3 DNA sequence: TGTGCCATCAGTGAGGGCGAGCGGGAGGTCACAGATACGCAGTATTTT.

This chain uses TRBV20-1 with TRBJ2-1, with 8 bases identical to TRBD2. Germline V gene data show CDR1 as DFQATT and CDR2 as SNEGSKA (reference sequence). Trimming took 5 bases from V and 0 from J; bases not matched to a gene: 6. This CDR3 is built from 15 residues. DNA for the CDR3: TGCAGTGCTCCAATAGCGGGATCCTCCTACAATGAGCAGTTCTTC. This sequence encodes CSAPIAGSSYNEQFF.

This clonotype has just a few counts. V gene TRBV20-1 combines with J gene TRBJ2-4, with unresolved D. CDR3 length: 13 amino acids. The V gene's germline CDR1 is DFQATT and CDR2 SNEGSKA (reference sequence). Deletions cut 1 base from V and 1 base from J, with 5 bases between. The CDR3 region has the DNA TGCAGTGCTAGAGTGGGGGCCAAAAACATTCAGTACTTC. It is translated as CSARVGAKNIQYF.

This sequence joins TRBV20-1 and TRBJ2-3; 10 bases line up with TRBD2. The CDR3 consists of 17 residues. The ends lost 3 bases at V and 4 bases at J; junction bases unmatched: 13. The germline V gene encodes CDR1 DFQATT and CDR2 SNEGSKA (reference sequence). CDR3 DNA sequence: TGCAGTGCTAGCCCACTTCAACTAGCGGGGACAGCAGATACGCAGTATTTT. Its translation is CSASPLQLAGTADTQYF.